This T cell receptor beta chain was recorded in a study of T-cell reconstitution after alpha-beta-depleted transplantation in children. This clonotype was picked up a small number of times. From germline, CDR1 is MNHEY and CDR2 SVGAGI. The CDR3 covers 16 residues. Trimming took 2 bases from V and 2 from J; bases not matched to a gene: 8. Preparation of the TCRbeta library used unique molecular identifiers. TCRdb redid the calling of the PCR reads with MiXCR, one entry per CDR3 protein. The top ten hold less than 4.5% of the sample, which has about 610,000 distinct CDR3 sequences, about 11% seen once. This TCR came from a human donor who donated a stem cell graft to a child with acute myeloid leukemia. Sample: PBMCs from the stem cell graft donor, taken from the stem cell graft. The chain combines TRBV6-5 with TRBJ2-5, with 7 bases aligning to TRBD2. DNA of the CDR3: TGTGCCAGCAGTTACGTAAGCGGGATTGGGCAAGAGACCCAGTACTTC. As protein: CASSYVSGIGQETQYF.